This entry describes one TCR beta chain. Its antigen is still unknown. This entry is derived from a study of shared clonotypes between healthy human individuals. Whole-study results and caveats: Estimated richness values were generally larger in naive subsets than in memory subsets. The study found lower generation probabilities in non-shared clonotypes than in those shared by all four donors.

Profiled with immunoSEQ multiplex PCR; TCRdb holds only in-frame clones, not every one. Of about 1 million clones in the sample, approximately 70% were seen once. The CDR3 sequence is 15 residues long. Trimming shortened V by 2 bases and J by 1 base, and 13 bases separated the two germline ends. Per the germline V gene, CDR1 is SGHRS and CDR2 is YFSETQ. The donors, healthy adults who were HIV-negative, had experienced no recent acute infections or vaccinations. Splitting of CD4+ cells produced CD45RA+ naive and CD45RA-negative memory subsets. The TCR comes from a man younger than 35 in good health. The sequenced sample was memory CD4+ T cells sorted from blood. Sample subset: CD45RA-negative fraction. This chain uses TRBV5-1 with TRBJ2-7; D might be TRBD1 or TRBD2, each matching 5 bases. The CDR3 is CASSLDGGRSYEQYF. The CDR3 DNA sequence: TGCGCCAGCAGCTTAGATGGGGGACGTTCCTACGAGCAGTACTTC.